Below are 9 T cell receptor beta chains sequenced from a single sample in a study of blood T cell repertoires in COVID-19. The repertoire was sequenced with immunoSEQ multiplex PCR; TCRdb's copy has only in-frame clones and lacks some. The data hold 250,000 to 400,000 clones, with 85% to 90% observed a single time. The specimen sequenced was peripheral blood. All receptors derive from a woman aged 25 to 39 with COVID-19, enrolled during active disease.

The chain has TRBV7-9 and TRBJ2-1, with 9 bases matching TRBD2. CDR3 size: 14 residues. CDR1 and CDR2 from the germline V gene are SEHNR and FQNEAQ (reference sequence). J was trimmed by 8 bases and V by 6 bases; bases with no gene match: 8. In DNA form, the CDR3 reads TGTGCCAGCAGGCAGACTAGCGGCGGGGATGAGCAGTTCTTC. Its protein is CASRQTSGGDEQFF.

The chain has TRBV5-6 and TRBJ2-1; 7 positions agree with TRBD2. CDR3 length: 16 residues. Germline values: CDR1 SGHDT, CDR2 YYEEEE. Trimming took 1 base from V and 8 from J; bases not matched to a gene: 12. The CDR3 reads CASSLIGGSITDEQFF. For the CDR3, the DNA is TGTGCCAGCAGCTTGATAGGCGGGAGTATAACTGATGAGCAGTTCTTC.

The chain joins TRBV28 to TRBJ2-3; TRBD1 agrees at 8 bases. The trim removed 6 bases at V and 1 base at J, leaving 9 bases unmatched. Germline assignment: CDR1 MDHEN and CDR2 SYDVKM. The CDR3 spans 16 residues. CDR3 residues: CASSSPTGAGTDTQYF. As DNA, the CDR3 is TGTGCCAGCAGCTCCCCGACAGGGGCCGGCACAGATACGCAGTATTTT.

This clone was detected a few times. In DNA, the CDR3 is TGTGCCAGCAGCTCGGACGGCGGAGGCTGTTACTTC. Translating gives CASSSDGGGCYF. The chain has TRBV5-5 and TRBJ2-7; perhaps TRBD2 as D (5 bases). Germline V lookup: CDR1 SGHKS, CDR2 YYEKEE (reference sequence). Between the trimmed V and J ends, which lost 3 bases and 13 bases, there was a span of 17 bases. The CDR3 runs to 12 residues.

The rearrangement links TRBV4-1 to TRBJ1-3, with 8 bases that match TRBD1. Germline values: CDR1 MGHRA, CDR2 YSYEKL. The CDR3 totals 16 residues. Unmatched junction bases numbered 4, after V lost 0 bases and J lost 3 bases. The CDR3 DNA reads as TGCGCCAGCAGCCAAGAAGGGACAGGACTTGGAAACACCATATATTTT. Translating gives CASSQEGTGLGNTIYF.

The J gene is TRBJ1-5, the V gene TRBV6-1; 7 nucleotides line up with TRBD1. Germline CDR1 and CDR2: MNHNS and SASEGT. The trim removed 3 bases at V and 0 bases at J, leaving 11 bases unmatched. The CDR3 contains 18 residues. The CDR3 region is CASSDPGQPAYSNQPQHF. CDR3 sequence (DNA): TGTGCCAGCAGTGACCCGGGACAGCCAGCTTATAGCAATCAGCCCCAGCATTTT.

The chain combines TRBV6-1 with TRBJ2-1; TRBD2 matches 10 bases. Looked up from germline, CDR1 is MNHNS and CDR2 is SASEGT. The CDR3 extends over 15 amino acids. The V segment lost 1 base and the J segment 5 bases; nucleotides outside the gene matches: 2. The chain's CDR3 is CASSEGTSGNNEQFF. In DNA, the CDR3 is TGTGCCAGCAGTGAAGGGACTAGCGGAAACAATGAGCAGTTCTTC.

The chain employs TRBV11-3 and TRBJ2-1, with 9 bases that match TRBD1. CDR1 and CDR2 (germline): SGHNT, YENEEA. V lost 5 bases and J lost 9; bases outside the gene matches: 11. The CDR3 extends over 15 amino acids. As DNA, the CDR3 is TGTGCCAGCAGCCCCCCCGGACAGGGGCGGGTTGAGCAGTTCTTC. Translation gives CASSPPGQGRVEQFF.

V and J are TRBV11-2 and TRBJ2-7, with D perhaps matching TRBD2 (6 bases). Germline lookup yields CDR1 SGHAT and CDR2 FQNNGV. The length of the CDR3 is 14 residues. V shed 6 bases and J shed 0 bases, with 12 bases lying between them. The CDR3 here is CASRSPGVSYEQYF. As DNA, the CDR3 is TGTGCCAGCAGATCACCGGGAGTCTCCTACGAGCAGTACTTC.